What follows are 28 T cell receptor beta chains derived from one specimen sequenced in a study of T cells in Graves' hyperthyroidism and ophthalmopathy (dated 2019 in TCRdb). The library was obtained by multiplex PCR. TCRdb lists the instrument as Illumina HiSeq 2000. The TCR beta CDR3 regions were amplified from the RNA transcripts. The TCR CDR3 was subjected to a first round of RT-PCR using the HTBI primer set and the Qiagen OneStep RT-PCR kit. TCRdb passed the public sequencing reads through fastp at Q25 and MiXCR, retaining productive beta sequences. Each CDR3 protein gets just one entry, which takes the most common genes and DNA from the rows behind it. The sample table contains 500,000 to 600,000 distinct CDR3 sequences; only one count was recorded for roughly 50% of them. Together, the top ten hold 15% to 20% of the sample. Sequencing input: peripheral blood or thyroid tissue (not recorded which). The receptors originated from an adult woman with Graves' disease, either hyperthyroidism or ophthalmopathy (not recorded which).

As for this clonotype: A read error may account for a junction end that differs from germline. The genes are TRBV10-3 and TRBJ1-2; TRBD1 matches 9 bases. The CDR3 covers 12 residues. CDR1 ENHRY and CDR2 SYGVKD come from the germline V gene. CDR3 sequence (DNA): TGTGCCGTCAGGGGACAGGGCTATGGCTACACCTTC. Its protein is CAVRGQGYGYTF.

This clonotype was found many times. The genes are TRBV7-9 and TRBJ2-7, with TRBD2 matching 14 bases. The CDR3 is made up of 15 amino acids. V gave up 5 bases and J gave up 7 bases; unmatched junction bases: 7. Germline values: CDR1 SEHNR, CDR2 FQNEAQ (reference sequence). CDR3 in amino acids: CASSRAGLAGEEQYF. CDR3 nucleotide sequence: TGTGCCAGCAGCCGTGCGGGACTAGCGGGAGAGGAGCAGTACTTC.

V usage is TRBV6-5 and J usage is TRBJ2-3; 10 bases fit TRBD2. V dropped 5 bases and J dropped 6; count of bases not matched to a gene: 11. Germline CDR1 reads MNHEY; CDR2 reads SVGAGI. The CDR3 is 16 residues long. The CDR3 protein is CASSQTSSGSGDTQYF. For the CDR3, the DNA is TGTGCCAGCAGTCAGACCTCTAGCGGGAGTGGGGATACGCAGTATTTT.

The V and J genes are TRBV2 and TRBJ2-7; D perhaps matches TRBD2 (5 bases). The ends were cut back, 8 bases at V and 6 bases at J, with 8 bases in the middle. The germline V gene has CDR1 SNHLY and CDR2 FYNNEI. CDR3 length: 10 amino acids. CDR3 sequence: CASHEGEQYF. The DNA of the CDR3 is TGTGCCAGCCATGAGGGCGAGCAGTACTTC.

This sequence joins TRBV11-2 and TRBJ1-2; D is perhaps TRBD1 (6 bases). The V end lost 5 bases, the J end lost 4 bases, and 17 bases lay between the germline ends. This CDR3 spans 15 amino acids. CDR1 and CDR2 from the germline V gene are SGHAT and FQNNGV. CDR3: CASSTVADSVYGYTF. In DNA, the CDR3 is TGTGCCAGCAGCACTGTAGCGGACAGTGTCTATGGCTACACCTTC.

The chain employs TRBV11-2 and TRBJ2-6, with TRBD2 matching 7 bases. V shed 6 bases, J shed 0 bases, and the junction held 14 bases outside the gene matches. The germline V gene has CDR1 SGHAT and CDR2 FQNNGV. This CDR3 comprises 19 residues. This CDR3 is CASSLGGSSTISGANVLTF. The CDR3 coding sequence is TGTGCCAGCAGTCTGGGGGGGTCCAGCACCATCTCTGGGGCCAACGTCCTGACTTTC.

The chain recombines TRBV2 with TRBJ2-1, with 12 bases that match TRBD2. Germline lookup yields CDR1 SNHLY and CDR2 FYNNEI. The CDR3 consists of 18 residues. V shed 7 bases, J shed 0 bases, and the junction held 10 bases outside the gene matches. The CDR3 sequence: CASNPTSGRLSSYNEQFF. Written as DNA, the CDR3 is TGTGCCAGCAATCCGACTAGCGGGAGATTGAGCTCCTACAATGAGCAGTTCTTC.

This clonotype was detected ten times or more. V is TRBV20-1 and J is TRBJ1-2, with D possibly matching TRBD1 (5 bases). V lost 0 bases and J 6 bases, leaving 11 bases between the germline ends. The CDR3 consists of 13 residues. CDR1 and CDR2 (germline): DFQATT, SNEGSKA (reference sequence). The DNA for the CDR3 is TGCAGTGCTAGAGATCGGGGGGGAAATGGCTACACCTTC. This encodes CSARDRGGNGYTF.

V usage is TRBV25-1 and J usage is TRBJ1-6; D is undetermined. CDR1 is MGHDK, CDR2 SYGVNS, per germline. The CDR3 is 16 amino acids. Deletions cut 8 bases from V and 0 bases from J, with 14 bases between. The CDR3 protein is CASRKSYSSYNSPLHF. CDR3 coding DNA: TGTGCCAGCCGTAAAAGCTACAGCTCCTATAATTCACCCCTCCACTTT. Drawing the rest from reference TRBV25-1 and TRBJ1-6, the complete variable domain is EADIYQTPRYLVIGTGKKITLECSQTMGHDKMYWYQQDPGMELHLIHYSYGVNSTEKGDLSSESTVSRIRTEHFPLTLESARPSHTSQYLCASRKSYSSYNSPLHFGNGTRLTVT.

This clonotype was detected only a few times. The chain uses TRBV9 and TRBJ1-3; D is ambiguous. This CDR3 is built from 12 residues. V was cut by 4 bases and J by 9 bases, with 11 bases left in between. The germline V gene encodes CDR1 SGDLS and CDR2 YYNGEE. The CDR3 here is CASSKRDATIYF. As DNA, the CDR3 is TGTGCCAGCAGCAAGAGGGATGCCACCATATATTTT.

The V and J genes are TRBV29-1 and TRBJ1-1, with D possibly matching TRBD1 (5 bases). The CDR3 runs 13 residues. The V end was cut by 4 bases, the J end by 4 bases, with 13 bases between. From germline, CDR1 is SQVTM and CDR2 ANQGSEA. The CDR3 spells CSVGGLGGTEAFF. CDR3 sequence (DNA): TGCAGCGTTGGGGGACTGGGGGGCACTGAAGCTTTCTTT.

This clonotype was detected ten times or more. V gene TRBV15 combines with J gene TRBJ1-2; 10 positions agree with TRBD1. The CDR3 loop spans 14 amino acids. Germline V gene data show CDR1 as LNHNV and CDR2 as YYDKDF (reference sequence). After removal of 4 bases from V and 7 bases from J, the junction contained 6 bases not matched to a gene. The CDR3 nucleotides read TGTGCCACCAGCATAGGGACAGGGGACTTTGGCTACACCTTC. Translating gives CATSIGTGDFGYTF.

This clonotype was counted at least ten times. The gene calls are TRBV4-1 and TRBJ1-1, with 8 positions matching TRBD1. The length of the CDR3 is 15 residues. The J segment lost 8 bases and the V segment lost 1 base, leaving 9 bases of the junction unmatched. Germline V gene lookup returns CDR1 MGHRA and CDR2 YSYEKL. The CDR3 sequence is CASSQGGTGGREAFF. DNA of the CDR3: TGCGCCAGCAGCCAAGGGGGAACAGGGGGAAGAGAAGCTTTCTTT.

This clonotype showed up many times. The chain is built from TRBV7-9 and TRBJ2-7; unclear D gene. Germline V gives CDR1 SEHNR, CDR2 FQNEAQ (reference sequence). The CDR3 spans 14 residues. Trimming removed 1 base from V and 0 bases from J, with 7 bases in between. The CDR3 protein is CASSLGFSSYEQYF. The CDR3 DNA is TGTGCCAGCAGCTTAGGTTTTAGCTCCTACGAGCAGTACTTC.

The rearrangement uses TRBV7-7 and TRBJ1-1; no reliable D call. This CDR3 has 13 amino acids. Trimming left V 5 bases short and J 0 bases short, with 7 bases between. The germline gives CDR1 SSHAT, CDR2 FNYEAQ (reference sequence). CDR3 amino acids: CASSVTMNTEAFF. CDR3 sequence (DNA): TGTGCCAGCAGCGTGACCATGAACACTGAAGCTTTCTTT. Using reference TRBV7-7 and TRBJ1-1 for the parts outside the CDR3, the full variable domain is GAGVSQSPRYKVTKRGQDVTLRCDPISSHATLYWYQQALGQGPEFLTYFNYEAQPDKSGLPSDRFSAERPEGSISTLTIQRTEQRDSAMYRCASSVTMNTEAFFGQGTRLTVV.

This clonotype was found a few times. This chain uses TRBV30 with TRBJ2-7; 7 bases fit TRBD2. CDR3 size: 13 residues. The V segment lost 3 bases and the J segment 2 bases; nucleotides outside the gene matches: 4. The germline gives CDR1 GTSNPN, CDR2 SVGIG (reference sequence). The DNA of the CDR3 is TGTGCCTGGAGAGCGGGGAACACCTACGAGCAGTACTTC. The encoded protein is CAWRAGNTYEQYF.

The chain employs TRBV7-8 and TRBJ2-7; D ambiguous. The germline V gene encodes CDR1 SGHVS and CDR2 FQNEAQ. The CDR3 loop spans 12 amino acids. V shed 11 bases and J shed 1 base, with 12 bases lying between them. CDR3 protein: CAWKRQSYEQYF. The CDR3 DNA reads TGTGCCTGGAAAAGGCAGTCCTACGAGCAGTACTTC.

This clonotype was found many times. The chain is built from TRBV7-2 and TRBJ1-5; TRBD1 is a possible D gene (5 bases). Trimming cost V 5 bases and J 10 bases, with 9 bases left between them. Germline V gives CDR1 SGHTA, CDR2 FQGNSA. The length of the CDR3 is 11 residues. The CDR3 DNA sequence: TGTGCCAGCAGCCTTCAGGGTCCCCAGCATTTT. This gives the protein CASSLQGPQHF.

V gene TRBV11-2 combines with J gene TRBJ2-3; 9 bases are shared with TRBD2. This CDR3 is 15 amino acids long. The germline V gene encodes CDR1 SGHAT and CDR2 FQNNGV. V was clipped by 5 bases and J by 5 bases; unmatched bases: 8. The CDR3 sequence: CASSNSGSQGDTQYF. CDR3 in DNA: TGTGCCAGCAGCAATAGCGGGAGCCAGGGAGATACGCAGTATTTT.

The chain is built from TRBV2 and TRBJ1-2; D gene ambiguous. CDR1 and CDR2 from the germline V gene are SNHLY and FYNNEI. V gave up 5 bases and J gave up 12 bases, with 13 bases separating them. This CDR3 region has 11 residues. The CDR3, as DNA: TGTGCCAGCAGTCTAATCTCTGGAAACACCTTC. This codes for CASSLISGNTF.

This clonotype was seen at least ten times. The chain combines TRBV5-1 with TRBJ2-7, with 7 bases that match TRBD1. Germline V gives CDR1 SGHRS, CDR2 YFSETQ. The CDR3 spans 13 residues. Unmatched junction bases numbered 4, after V lost 3 bases and J lost 4 bases. The CDR3 region is CASSSGQNYEQYF. The CDR3 DNA reads TGCGCCAGCAGCTCGGGACAGAATTACGAGCAGTACTTC.

Only a few counts were recorded for this clonotype. DNA for the CDR3: TGCAGTGCCAGTAGTAGGGGGTACTCTGGGGCCAACGTCCTGACTTTC. This encodes CSASSRGYSGANVLTF. The chain employs TRBV20-1 and TRBJ2-6, with D possibly being TRBD1 (6 bases). The ends were cut back, 6 bases at V and 0 bases at J, with 15 bases in the middle. CDR3 length equals 16 residues. Per germline, CDR1 DFQATT and CDR2 SNEGSKA (reference sequence).

This clonotype was recorded many times. This chain joins TRBV7-9 and TRBJ1-3; possible D gene TRBD1, 6 bases. The CDR3 is 15 residues long. Trimming took 4 bases from V and 2 from J, leaving 12 bases between them. Germline V gene sequence: CDR1 SEHNR, CDR2 FQNEAQ (reference sequence). The CDR3 is CASSSLTGTGNTIYF. The CDR3 nucleotides read TGTGCCAGCAGCTCGCTTACAGGGACTGGAAACACCATATATTTT.

J is TRBJ2-7 and V is TRBV12-3 or TRBV12-4; unclear D gene. This CDR3 has 11 residues. The V and J ends lost 10 bases and 3 bases respectively, with 10 bases between them. For the CDR3, the DNA is TGTGCCACTTCGCTGGGCTACGAGCAGTACTTC. Residues: CATSLGYEQYF.

The chain combines TRBV7-9 with TRBJ2-3, with D possibly matching TRBD2 (5 bases). The V gene lost 5 bases and the J gene lost 6 bases, with 18 bases spanning the gap. Germline V gene data show CDR1 as SEHNR and CDR2 as FQNEAQ (reference sequence). This CDR3 has 15 residues. The CDR3 region is CASSRAAERRDTQYF. CDR3 nucleotides: TGTGCCAGCAGCAGGGCAGCGGAGAGGCGGGATACGCAGTATTTT.

This clonotype appeared many times. The V and J genes are TRBV19 and TRBJ2-6; 7 bases agree with TRBD1. Trimming cost V 11 bases and J 2 bases; bases outside gene matches: 12. The CDR3 runs 16 residues. Germline CDR1 is LNHDA and CDR2 is SQIVND (reference sequence). DNA of the CDR3: TGTGCCGGATCACCAGGGGACAGTCCTGGGGCCAACGTCCTGACTTTC. Protein sequence: CAGSPGDSPGANVLTF.

The chain links TRBV2 to TRBJ2-6; a possible D gene is TRBD2 (5 bases). V was clipped by 9 bases and J by 2 bases, with 8 bases between them. Germline V gene lookup returns CDR1 SNHLY and CDR2 FYNNEI. This CDR3 is built from 13 residues. The CDR3 reads CARRDAGANVLTF. Here the CDR3 DNA reads TGTGCCAGACGGGATGCTGGGGCCAACGTCCTGACTTTC.

The genes are TRBV25-1 and TRBJ1-2; D is possibly TRBD1 (6 bases). CDR3 length equals 12 residues. V lost 2 bases to trimming and J lost 8 bases, with 9 bases between them. Germline V gives CDR1 MGHDK, CDR2 SYGVNS. CDR3: CASSEQGLGYTF. In nucleotides, the CDR3 is TGTGCCAGCAGTGAACAGGGGTTAGGCTACACCTTC.